This passage covers 24 T cell receptor beta chains from one sample sequenced in a study of cytomegalovirus exposure and HLA in healthy donors. The PCR employed 60 Vbeta primers together with 13 Jbeta primers. Measured with immunoSEQ multiplex PCR; TCRdb has only the in-frame clones, and not every one. The profile covers about 170,000 clones, with over 80% appearing a single time and over 2% taken by the ten largest. Sequencing was carried out using PBMCs. These receptors were taken from a male donor in good health and CMV-seronegative.

The CDR3 DNA reads TGTGCCAGCAGCTTCGGACGGCAGGCGGGGTATGGCTACACCTTC. Encoded protein: CASSFGRQAGYGYTF. The V and J genes are TRBV11-2 and TRBJ1-2; D gene uncertain. Germline assignment: CDR1 SGHAT and CDR2 FQNNGV. This CDR3 has 15 residues. V dropped 3 bases and J dropped 5 bases, with 16 bases sitting between them.

This clone was observed once. The rearrangement links TRBV6-1 to TRBJ2-7, with 7 bases aligning to TRBD1. Germline V gene lookup returns CDR1 MNHNS and CDR2 SASEGT. The CDR3 covers 15 residues. V gave up 7 bases and J gave up 0 bases; unmatched junction bases: 9. CDR3 residues: CASKGTAGISYEQYF. The DNA of the CDR3 is TGTGCCAGCAAAGGGACAGCCGGAATCTCCTACGAGCAGTACTTC.

The V and J genes are TRBV19 and TRBJ1-1; the D gene is possibly TRBD1 (5 bases). V was pared by 6 bases and J by 5 bases, with 19 bases between. The CDR3 covers 15 residues. Germline V gene lookup returns CDR1 LNHDA and CDR2 SQIVND (reference sequence). CDR3 in amino acids: CASSRIPDQGTEAFF. For the CDR3, the DNA is TGTGCCAGTAGCCGTATCCCGGACCAGGGAACTGAAGCTTTCTTT.

The J gene is TRBJ1-1, the V gene TRBV5-4; 7 bases map to TRBD1. CDR1 is SGHNT and CDR2 is YYREEE in the germline V gene (reference sequence). V dropped 3 bases and J dropped 0; count of bases not matched to a gene: 2. This CDR3 spans 14 amino acids. The CDR3 sequence is CASSSDRVNTEAFF. CDR3 nucleotide sequence: TGTGCCAGCAGCTCAGACAGGGTGAACACTGAAGCTTTCTTT.

The V call is TRBV12-5, the J call TRBJ2-2, with D possibly matching TRBD1 (7 bases). The CDR3 spans 15 residues. Looked up from germline, CDR1 is LGHNT and CDR2 is FRNRAP. The ends were cut back, 2 bases at V and 6 bases at J, with 13 bases in the middle. The CDR3 here is CASGLWDSGPGELFF. Written as DNA, the CDR3 is TGTGCTAGTGGTTTGTGGGACAGCGGGCCCGGGGAGCTGTTTTTT.

The sample holds one count of this clone. The chain has TRBV2 and TRBJ2-1; the match to TRBD2 covers 7 bases. The V and J ends lost 4 bases and 9 bases, in that order; junction bases with no gene match: 12. The CDR3 has 15 residues. Per the germline V gene, CDR1 is SNHLY and CDR2 is FYNNEI. The CDR3 sequence: CASSVRSGGVGEQFF. The DNA of the CDR3 is TGTGCCAGCAGTGTGCGGAGTGGGGGGGTGGGTGAGCAGTTCTTC. Looking up the rest from reference TRBV2 and TRBJ2-1 gives the full variable domain: EPEVTQTPSHQVTQMGQEVILRCVPISNHLYFYWYRQILGQKVEFLVSFYNNEISEKSEIFDDQFSVERPDGSNFTLKIRSTKLEDSAMYFCASSVRSGGVGEQFFGPGTRLTVL.

This sequence joins TRBV30 and TRBJ2-1; TRBD2 aligns across 9 bases. J gave up 9 bases and V 5 bases, and 5 bases lay outside the gene matches. There are 12 residues in the CDR3. Per the germline V gene, CDR1 is GTSNPN and CDR2 is SVGIG (reference sequence). The CDR3 region is CAWAGGRGEQFF. DNA for the CDR3: TGTGCCTGGGCGGGGGGGCGTGGTGAGCAGTTCTTC.

This clone has just one count. The chain combines TRBV2 with TRBJ1-6; 8 bases agree with TRBD1. This CDR3 comprises 13 residues. Germline V gene data show CDR1 as SNHLY and CDR2 as FYNNEI. J lost 10 bases, V lost 6 bases, and 5 bases had no gene match. CDR3 in DNA: TGTGCCAGCAGAACAGGGGGTACGTCACCCCTCCACTTT. This sequence encodes CASRTGGTSPLHF.

The chain recombines TRBV19 with TRBJ1-1, with D unclear. Germline V lookup: CDR1 LNHDA, CDR2 SQIVND (reference sequence). V was shortened by 6 bases and J by 0 bases, with 20 bases between the two germline ends. The CDR3 is 17 amino acids. The DNA of the CDR3 is TGTGCCAGTAGCCCAGCGGGAGGTGCCGGCATGAACACTGAAGCTTTCTTT. Encoded protein: CASSPAGGAGMNTEAFF.

The chain combines TRBV27 with TRBJ2-7; TRBD1 agrees at 7 bases. J lost 6 bases, V lost 6 bases, and 5 bases had no gene match. The CDR3 is made up of 12 amino acids. Germline CDR1 MNHEY, CDR2 SMNVEV (reference sequence). Here the CDR3 reads CASRGDRAEQYF. The CDR3 DNA sequence: TGTGCCAGCAGGGGAGACAGGGCCGAGCAGTACTTC.

This clone was found a few times. The rearrangement uses TRBV29-1 and TRBJ1-2; perhaps TRBD1 as D (5 bases). Germline CDR1 is SQVTM and CDR2 is ANQGSEA. The V and J ends lost 0 bases and 4 bases respectively, with 9 bases between them. This CDR3 contains 13 residues. The DNA of the CDR3 is TGCAGCGTTGAAGATCCTACAGGCTATGGCTACACCTTC. This codes for CSVEDPTGYGYTF.

The rearrangement joins TRBV7-9 to TRBJ1-1; the D is unclear. The V gene's germline CDR1 is SEHNR and CDR2 FQNEAQ (reference sequence). This CDR3 comprises 13 residues. V was pared by 5 bases and J by 0 bases, with 7 bases between. The CDR3 DNA reads TGTGCCAGCAGCCCCCGGGTGAACACTGAAGCTTTCTTT. It encodes CASSPRVNTEAFF.

This sequence joins TRBV19 and TRBJ2-3, with 12 bases aligning to TRBD2. CDR3 length: 17 amino acids. J was trimmed by 6 bases and V by 5 bases; bases with no gene match: 12. CDR1 LNHDA and CDR2 SQIVND come from the germline V gene (reference sequence). This CDR3 is CASSLRGALAGGDTQYF. The CDR3 nucleotides read TGTGCCAGTAGTCTCCGGGGGGCGCTAGCGGGGGGGGATACGCAGTATTTT.

J is TRBJ2-2 and V is TRBV19; perhaps TRBD2 as D (5 bases). The V and J ends lost 5 bases and 5 bases respectively, with 15 bases between them. The CDR3 has 15 amino acids. Germline lookup yields CDR1 LNHDA and CDR2 SQIVND (reference sequence). The CDR3 coding sequence is TGTGCCAGTAGTTCCGGCAGCCCGGGGACCGGGGAGCTGTTTTTT. Amino acids: CASSSGSPGTGELFF.

The chain has TRBV5-6 and TRBJ1-6; TRBD1 matches at 7 bases. V lost 2 bases to trimming and J lost 7 bases; unmatched junction nucleotides: 3. Germline V gives CDR1 SGHDT, CDR2 YYEEEE. The CDR3 has 14 residues. This chain's CDR3 is CASSFYRGNSPLHF. The CDR3 bases are TGTGCCAGCAGCTTTTACAGGGGAAATTCACCCCTCCACTTT.

V is TRBV10-3 and J is TRBJ1-1, with 10 positions matching TRBD1. The CDR3 consists of 17 residues. After removal of 3 bases from V and 4 bases from J, the junction contained 11 bases not matched to a gene. Germline assignment: CDR1 ENHRY and CDR2 SYGVKD. The CDR3 DNA is TGTGCCATCAGTGATTTTCGAATAGGACAGGGGGGCACTGAAGCTTTCTTT. Protein sequence: CAISDFRIGQGGTEAFF.

This chain links TRBV5-1 with TRBJ2-1; 7 bases line up with TRBD1. V lost 0 bases and J lost 5; bases outside the gene matches: 2. CDR3 size: 14 residues. CDR1 SGHRS and CDR2 YFSETQ come from the germline V gene. The CDR3 reads CASSLVGQNNEQFF. The DNA of the CDR3 is TGCGCCAGCAGCTTGGTGGGACAGAACAATGAGCAGTTCTTC. The full variable domain, completed using reference TRBV5-1 and TRBJ2-1, is KAGVTQTPRYLIKTRGQQVTLSCSPISGHRSVSWYQQTPGQGLQFLFEYFSETQRNKGNFPGRFSGRQFSNSRSEMNVSTLELGDSALYLCASSLVGQNNEQFFGPGTRLTVL.

V usage is TRBV2 and J usage is TRBJ2-2; possibly TRBD2 for D (6 bases). This CDR3 has 14 residues. In germline, CDR1 is SNHLY, CDR2 FYNNEI. Trimming took off 2 bases at V and 8 bases at J, with 12 bases between the two ends. The DNA of the CDR3 is TGTGCCAGCAGTGAAAAGGGAGGACTTGGGGAGCTGTTTTTT. This gives the protein CASSEKGGLGELFF.

The J gene is TRBJ1-3, the V gene TRBV6-6; D possibly corresponds to TRBD1 (5 bases). The V end was cut by 6 bases, the J end by 0 bases, with 12 bases between. CDR3 size: 15 residues. The germline V gene encodes CDR1 MNHNY and CDR2 SVGAGI (reference sequence). The CDR3 here is CASRIQEDSGNTIYF. For the CDR3, the DNA is TGTGCCAGCAGAATACAGGAAGACTCTGGAAACACCATATATTTT.

This rearrangement joins TRBV9 to TRBJ1-1, with D perhaps matching TRBD1 (6 bases). The ends were cut back, 4 bases at V and 5 bases at J, with 15 bases in the middle. The CDR3 runs 14 residues. Germline V CDR1 and CDR2: SGDLS, YYNGEE. This CDR3 reads CASSPRTAGTEAFF. In DNA, the CDR3 is TGTGCCAGCAGCCCGAGGACAGCCGGGACTGAAGCTTTCTTT.

This clone was detected once. The gene calls are TRBV19 and TRBJ2-1; D is perhaps TRBD2 (6 bases). Germline CDR1 and CDR2: LNHDA and SQIVND (reference sequence). This CDR3 is 14 amino acids long. V lost 5 bases and J 2 bases, leaving 10 bases between the germline ends. CDR3 amino acids: CASSPGGTYNEQFF. The DNA for the CDR3 is TGTGCCAGTAGTCCCGGGGGAACCTACAATGAGCAGTTCTTC.

The chain combines TRBV5-4 with TRBJ2-1, with D possibly being TRBD2 (5 bases). The CDR3 consists of 18 residues. V gave up 0 bases and J gave up 2 bases, with 18 bases separating them. Germline CDR1 and CDR2: SGHNT and YYREEE (reference sequence). The CDR3 DNA reads TGTGCCAGCAGCTTGGCCTTACAGAGGGTGTATGCCTACAATGAGCAGTTCTTC. Amino acids: CASSLALQRVYAYNEQFF.

The chain combines TRBV7-2 with TRBJ1-2, with 10 bases matching TRBD1. J gave up 7 bases and V 5 bases, and 13 bases lay outside the gene matches. The CDR3 extends over 16 amino acids. Germline V lookup: CDR1 SGHTA, CDR2 FQGNSA. The CDR3, as DNA: TGTGCCAGCAGCCCCAGGACGGGACAGGGGATGTTTGGCTACACCTTC. Its translation is CASSPRTGQGMFGYTF.

The J gene is TRBJ2-5, the V gene TRBV7-7; 8 positions agree with TRBD2. The length of the CDR3 is 14 residues. CDR1 and CDR2 (germline): SSHAT, FNYEAQ (reference sequence). The trim removed 4 bases at V and 4 bases at J, leaving 5 bases unmatched. In DNA, the CDR3 is TGTGCCAGCAGCTCAGTTCGGGGGGGAGAGACCCAGTACTTC. As protein: CASSSVRGGETQYF. Full variable domain (outside the CDR3, taken from reference TRBV7-7 and TRBJ2-5): GAGVSQSPRYKVTKRGQDVTLRCDPISSHATLYWYQQALGQGPEFLTYFNYEAQPDKSGLPSDRFSAERPEGSISTLTIQRTEQRDSAMYRCASSSVRGGETQYFGPGTRLLVL.